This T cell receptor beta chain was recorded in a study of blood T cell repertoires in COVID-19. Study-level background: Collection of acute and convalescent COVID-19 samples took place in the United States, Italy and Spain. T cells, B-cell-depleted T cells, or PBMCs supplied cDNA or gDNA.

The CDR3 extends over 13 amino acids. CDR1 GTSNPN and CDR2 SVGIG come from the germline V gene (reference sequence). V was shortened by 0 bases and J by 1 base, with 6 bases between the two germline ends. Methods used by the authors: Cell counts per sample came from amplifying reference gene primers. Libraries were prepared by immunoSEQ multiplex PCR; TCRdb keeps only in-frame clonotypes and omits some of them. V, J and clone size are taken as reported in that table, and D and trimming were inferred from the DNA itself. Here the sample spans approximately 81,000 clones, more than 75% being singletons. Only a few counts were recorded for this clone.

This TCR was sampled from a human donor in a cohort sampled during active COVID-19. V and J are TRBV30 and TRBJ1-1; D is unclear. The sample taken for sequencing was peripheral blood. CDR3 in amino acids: CAWSVVRNTEAFF. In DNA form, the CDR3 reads TGTGCCTGGAGTGTAGTGAGGAACACTGAAGCTTTCTTT.